This T cell receptor beta chain was identified in a study of T cells in Graves' hyperthyroidism and ophthalmopathy (dated by TCRdb to about 2019). Regarding the complete study: Peripheral blood was sampled at the time of initial diagnosis, prior to any treatment. TCR V-J signatures able to tell the groups apart were searched for in a discovery cohort of 95 to 100 patients, of whom more than 40 had Graves' ophthalmopathy and around 58 had stable Graves' hyperthyroidism. Whether ophthalmopathy could be predicted prospectively was tested in an independent validation cohort made up of 18 hyperthyroidism patients plus 17 patients who later progressed to ophthalmopathy. The roughly 100 discovery patients were randomly divided into training and test sets at a 7:3 ratio. The study also compared thyroid tissue and blood T-cell repertoires from several Graves' hyperthyroidism patients. After blood sampling, hyperthyroidism patients were treated with methimazole at a starting dose of 30 mg daily, and ophthalmopathy patients were treated with high-dose intravenous methylprednisolone. TCR Vbeta CDR3 sequencing of fewer than 150 peripheral blood samples (roughly 43 ophthalmopathy, 75 or so hyperthyroidism and roughly 17 progressor patients) is reported in the paper.

This clonotype was recorded many times. It has no known antigen specificity. Per-nucleotide qualities are absent, and no much larger clonotype sits a single base away. TCR beta CDR3 regions were amplified from RNA transcripts. The TCR CDR3 was subjected to a first round of RT-PCR using the HTBI primer set and the Qiagen OneStep RT-PCR kit. Libraries were constructed in a second round of multiplex PCR, after which size selection and purification were performed. Libraries were sequenced paired-end with 100 bp reads on an Illumina HiSeq2000. In the paper's pipeline: Raw data were processed with SOAPnuke, discarding reads with adapters, uncalled bases, mean Phred below 15, or no exact constant-primer or identifier match. High-quality paired reads were merged using COPE v1.2.5, and each unique nucleotide sequence was defined as a clonotype. Clonotypes were aligned to IMGT TRBV, TRBD and TRBJ reference segments using MiTCR v1.1. The analysis was restricted to V-J combinations with a frequency above 0.0001, which together covered over 99% of the repertoires. A TCS score was defined as the ratio of F50 (clonal expansion) to E x V (chaos), with BLOSUM62-based TCRdist applied between CDR3 peptides within each V-J. Welch's t-statistics and random forest reduced fewer than 550 V-J features to fewer than 15, which were used in a naive Bayes classifier (R e1071). TCRdb reanalyzed the raw reads on its own, using fastp at Q25 for trimming and MiXCR for clone calling, and kept in-frame beta chains. Each CDR3 protein appears once, grouped with its most common genes and DNA. The V and J calls here are based on TCRdb, not the publication. A total of hundreds of thousands of distinct CDR3 sequences appear in this sample, roughly 15% of them only once. The ten top clones hold roughly an eighth of the sample.

Moderately to severely active disease, a Clinical Activity Score of at least 3, a NOSPECS grade of at least 4, and a duration under 3 months were present in ophthalmopathy patients. Patients with uncontrolled infections, other autoimmune diseases, pregnancy or lactation were excluded. Diagnoses were based on clinical symptoms, serum thyroxine and TRAb, thyroid ultrasound and orbital computed tomography. Ficoll-Paque density gradient centrifugation was used to isolate PBMCs from 8.5 to 10 ml of fresh peripheral blood. Total RNA was extracted using Trizol reagent, and RNA quality was assessed on an Agilent 2100 Bioanalyzer. The V end gives up 6 bases and the J end 6 bases, leaving 12 bases in the junction not matched to a gene. The CDR1 and CDR2 encoded by the germline V gene are SGHRS and YFSETQ. The CDR3, from cysteine to phenylalanine, totals 15 residues. Only CDR3 DNA is held: 45 bases, read in frame from base 1.

General conclusions and limits of the study: No statistical method was used to fix the sample size in advance, and group allocation was not hidden from the investigators. A model built on a 13 V-J signature distinguished ophthalmopathy from stable hyperthyroidism, reaching about 89% sensitivity and 81.08% specificity in cross-validation and 80%/75% in testing. Most expanded thyroid clonotypes (frequency above 0.001) were also detected in blood, a finding suggesting that blood repertoires may reflect thyroid immune responses. In validation, progression to ophthalmopathy was predicted by the model with 70.59% sensitivity and 72% to 85% specificity, a median of approximately 6.5 months before onset.

The sequenced sample was blood. This receptor chain uses TRBV5-1 and TRBJ2-3; 8 nucleotides in the junction match TRBD2. The clonotype was recovered from a woman aged 50 to 60 with Graves' ophthalmopathy. The CDR3 region: CASKALAGPQDTQYF. The DNA sequence is as follows: TGCGCCAGCAAGGCCCTAGCGGGTCCCCAGGATACGCAGTATTTT.